The 12 T cell receptor beta chains reported below all come from one sample, sequenced in a study of identical twins. A single record per CDR3 protein comes from TCRdb applying MiXCR to the 5' RACE reads. The table shows more than 1.5 million distinct CDR3 sequences, with around a third occurring only once. Specimen: cord blood. The receptors derive from a newborn girl in good health.

CDR3 protein: CSARARAGGANEQFF. The DNA for the CDR3 is TGCAGTGCTAGAGCACGAGCGGGGGGTGCCAACGAGCAGTTCTTC. The rearrangement joins TRBV20-1 to TRBJ2-1; 9 nucleotides agree with TRBD2. CDR1 is DFQATT and CDR2 is SNEGSKA in the germline V gene (reference sequence). Trimming at V came to 1 base and at J to 10 bases, leaving 11 bases not matched to a gene. The CDR3 totals 15 residues.

The chain combines TRBV20-1 with TRBJ1-5; 7 nucleotides line up with TRBD1. After removal of 3 bases from V and 6 bases from J, the junction contained 8 bases not matched to a gene. This CDR3 spans 14 amino acids. The V gene's germline CDR1 is DFQATT and CDR2 SNEGSKA (reference sequence). CDR3: CSASPGQKSQPQHF. CDR3 in DNA: TGCAGTGCTAGCCCGGGACAGAAGTCTCAGCCCCAGCATTTT.

This clonotype showed up many times. The V call is TRBV12-3 or TRBV12-4, the J call TRBJ1-2, with 7 nucleotides matching TRBD1. This CDR3 has 15 residues. Losses at the gene ends were 4 bases for V and 0 bases for J; bases not matched to a gene: 5. The CDR3 region has the DNA TGTGCCAGCAGTTCGGACAGGATCCCTAACTATGGCTACACCTTC. Amino acids: CASSSDRIPNYGYTF.

The chain carries TRBV21-1 and TRBJ2-3; no check of the table's D call, TRBD2, against the DNA was made. TRBV21-1 is termed a pseudogene. The CDR3 totals 17 residues. The CDR3 nucleotides read TGTGCCAGCAGCAAAGAAGTTGAGCGGGAGGGCCAGGATACGCAGTATTTT. Its translation: CASSKEVEREGQDTQYF.

Many counts were recorded for this clonotype. This chain uses TRBV29-1 with TRBJ2-1, with 8 bases that match TRBD1. From germline, CDR1 is SQVTM and CDR2 ANQGSEA. This CDR3 comprises 13 residues. V dropped 5 bases and J dropped 6; count of bases not matched to a gene: 6. For the CDR3, the DNA is TGCAGCGTTTTTGGACAGGGTTTCAATGAGCAGTTCTTC. It translates to CSVFGQGFNEQFF.

This clonotype has a count of ten or more. The chain is built from TRBV14 and TRBJ2-1; TRBD2 matches 10 bases. This CDR3 spans 16 amino acids. V lost 4 bases to trimming and J lost 4 bases; unmatched junction nucleotides: 7. The germline V gene has CDR1 SGHDN and CDR2 FVKESK. CDR3 sequence: CASSRSTSGTYNEQFF. The DNA for the CDR3 is TGTGCCAGCAGCCGATCTACTAGCGGGACTTACAATGAGCAGTTCTTC.

V and J are TRBV19 and TRBJ2-5; 9 bases fit TRBD2. Germline loops: CDR1 LNHDA, CDR2 SQIVND (reference sequence). V gave up 6 bases and J gave up 2 bases; unmatched junction bases: 10. The CDR3 loop spans 16 amino acids. The CDR3 is CASRPGLARGQETQYF. CDR3 sequence (DNA): TGTGCCAGTAGACCAGGACTAGCGAGGGGGCAAGAGACCCAGTACTTC.

This clonotype was counted a few times. As DNA, the CDR3 is TGTGCCAGCAGTTTAGAGACAGGGGCCTATGGCTACACCTTC. It translates to CASSLETGAYGYTF. V usage is TRBV12-3 or TRBV12-4 and J usage is TRBJ1-2; 8 bases line up with TRBD1. The CDR3 is made up of 14 amino acids. The junction had 2 bases not matched to a gene; V was cut back by 1 base and J by 4 bases.

This clonotype was recorded at least ten times. The V call is TRBV7-2, the J call TRBJ2-2; unclear D gene. Trimming shortened V by 1 base and J by 0 bases, and 6 bases separated the two germline ends. The CDR3 has 15 amino acids. CDR1 and CDR2 (germline): SGHTA, FQGNSA. CDR3 nucleotides: TGTGCCAGCAGCTTAGTAGGGTCGAACACCGGGGAGCTGTTTTTT. Its protein product is CASSLVGSNTGELFF.

This clonotype was found a few times. The V call is TRBV4-1, the J call TRBJ2-7, with 8 bases fitting TRBD2. V lost 0 bases, J lost 2 bases, and 18 bases stayed unmatched. Germline CDR1 reads MGHRA; CDR2 reads YSYEKL. CDR3 length: 20 residues. Written as DNA, the CDR3 is TGCGCCAGCAGCCAAGAATTTAGAACTAGCGGACAAAACCTACCCTACGAGCAGTACTTC. Its translation is CASSQEFRTSGQNLPYEQYF.

V usage is TRBV28 and J usage is TRBJ2-7; 10 bases line up with TRBD1. The CDR3 consists of 16 residues. Germline values: CDR1 MDHEN, CDR2 SYDVKM. V shed 8 bases and J 4 bases; nucleotides not matched to a gene: 14. The CDR3 sequence is CASAPLEGQGFYEQYF. CDR3 DNA: TGTGCCAGCGCCCCACTTGAGGGACAGGGGTTTTACGAGCAGTACTTC.

The V call is TRBV20-1, the J call TRBJ2-7, with D possibly being TRBD2 (6 bases). The V end lost 5 bases, the J end lost 2 bases, and 16 bases lay between the germline ends. Germline lookup yields CDR1 DFQATT and CDR2 SNEGSKA (reference sequence). This CDR3 region has 14 residues. The CDR3 DNA sequence: TGCAGTGCTCCCACCAGACTAGGGACCTACGAGCAGTACTTC. Amino acid sequence: CSAPTRLGTYEQYF.